The 31 T cell receptor beta chains listed next were all sequenced from one sample in a study of neurological immune-mediated disorders. TCRdb reanalysed the 5' RACE reads using MiXCR and keeps one entry per CDR3 protein. The repertoire has about 87,000 distinct CDR3 sequences, roughly 3.2% of them found once; the top ten carry around 3.2%. The sample consisted of PBMCs. These receptors all stem from a woman between 45 and 60 years old with multiple sclerosis.

This clonotype was found many times. This rearrangement joins TRBV27 to TRBJ2-5; 9 nucleotides match TRBD1. Germline CDR1 reads MNHEY; CDR2 reads SMNVEV (reference sequence). V was pared by 1 base and J by 3 bases, with 3 bases of the junction left unmatched. The CDR3 has 15 amino acids. CDR3 nucleotides: TGTGCCAGCAGTTTATTCACAGGGGGCAAAGAGACCCAGTACTTC. Amino acids: CASSLFTGGKETQYF.

In this sample, this clonotype turned up many times. V usage is TRBV10-3 and J usage is TRBJ2-7; tentative D call: TRBD1 (5 bases). V was shortened by 6 bases and J by 6 bases, with 9 bases between the two germline ends. The CDR3 sequence is 11 residues long. Germline V gene sequence: CDR1 ENHRY, CDR2 SYGVKD. For the CDR3, the DNA is TGTGCCATCAGAGATAGGGGCGAGCAGTACTTC. Translated: CAIRDRGEQYF.

This clonotype was picked up many times. The genes are TRBV7-4 and TRBJ2-5; D possibly corresponds to TRBD2 (6 bases). Germline V gives CDR1 SGHVT, CDR2 SQSDAQ. V shed 5 bases and J shed 4 bases, with 38 bases lying between them. CDR3 length equals 22 residues. CDR3 amino acids: CASSPTGTSDYRSEDVGETQYF. CDR3 nucleotide sequence: TGTGCCAGCAGCCCAACCGGGACTTCGGACTACCGATCGGAGGATGTGGGAGAGACCCAGTACTTC. The full variable domain, rest sourced from reference TRBV7-4 and TRBJ2-5, is GAGVSQSPRYKVAKRGRDVALRCDSISGHVTLYWYRQTLGQGSEVLTYSQSDAQRDKSGRPSGRFSAERPERSVSTLKIQRTEQGDSAVYLCASSPTGTSDYRSEDVGETQYFGPGTRLLVL.

This clonotype showed up many times. This sequence joins TRBV20-1 and TRBJ1-6, with D possibly being TRBD1 (6 bases). Trimming pared 6 bases from V and 5 bases from J, leaving 17 bases between. The germline CDR1 and CDR2 sequences are DFQATT and SNEGSKA (reference sequence). The CDR3 totals 15 residues. CDR3 DNA: TGCAGTGCCAGGCCGTTGGAGGGGGATAATTCACCCCTCCACTTT. This encodes CSARPLEGDNSPLHF.

This clonotype was counted a few times. Germline and junction disagree at one end, which may indicate a read error. The rearrangement joins TRBV3-1 to TRBJ1-6, with a possible D match to TRBD1 (6 bases). Per the germline V gene, CDR1 is LGHDT and CDR2 is YNNKEL (reference sequence). This CDR3 spans 13 amino acids. Here the CDR3 DNA reads TGTGCCAGCAGTCGGACAGCAGGTTCAACCCTCAACTTT. This encodes CASSRTAGSTLNF.

A few counts support this clonotype. V usage is TRBV9 and J usage is TRBJ1-1; 7 bases align to TRBD1. The CDR3 runs 13 residues. Germline loops: CDR1 SGDLS, CDR2 YYNGEE. V trimming: 3 bases; J trimming: 4 bases; junction bases outside the gene matches: 3. For the CDR3, the DNA is TGTGCCAGCAGCGCAGCAGGGGGCACTGAAGCTTTCTTT. Translating gives CASSAAGGTEAFF.

This clonotype has a count of ten or more. The V call is TRBV10-3, the J call TRBJ1-2; a weak D match, TRBD1 (6 bases). CDR1 is ENHRY, CDR2 SYGVKD, per germline. V lost 10 bases and J lost 4, with 19 bases in between. This CDR3 is built from 14 residues. Written as DNA, the CDR3 is TGTGCCACCCGGACAGAGGCCATTTCCTATGGCTACACCTTC. It encodes CATRTEAISYGYTF.

This clonotype was recorded many times. The rearrangement links TRBV5-1 to TRBJ2-5; D unresolved. The germline gives CDR1 SGHRS, CDR2 YFSETQ. V was shortened by 1 base and J by 1 base, with 2 bases between the two germline ends. CDR3 size: 12 residues. CDR3 loop: CASSLPQETQYF. The CDR3 region has the DNA TGCGCCAGCAGCTTGCCCCAAGAGACCCAGTACTTC.

This clonotype was seen repeatedly, ten times or more. CDR3 sequence reads: CSARKQGFEDTQYF. CDR3 bases: TGCAGTGCTAGGAAACAGGGGTTTGAAGATACGCAGTATTTT. V and J are TRBV20-1 and TRBJ2-3; the match to TRBD1 covers 7 bases. This CDR3 has 14 residues. V lost 3 bases, J lost 5 bases, and 8 bases stayed unmatched. Germline CDR1 DFQATT, CDR2 SNEGSKA (reference sequence).

This clonotype was counted many times. The gene calls are TRBV9 and TRBJ1-1, with unresolved D. V lost 7 bases to trimming and J lost 0 bases, with 16 bases between them. This CDR3 has 15 residues. The V gene's germline CDR1 is SGDLS and CDR2 YYNGEE. The chain's CDR3 is CASAKRLELNTEAFF. Here the CDR3 DNA reads TGTGCCAGCGCTAAAAGATTGGAACTGAACACTGAAGCTTTCTTT.

This clonotype has only a few counts. An end of the junction does not agree with germline; a read error may underlie this. The chain carries TRBV12-3 or TRBV12-4 and TRBJ1-5, with D possibly being TRBD1 (5 bases). The CDR3 has 14 amino acids. CDR3 residues: CASSLNRNNKTQNF. The CDR3 nucleotides are TGTGCCAGCAGTTTAAACAGGAACAATAAGACCCAGAATTTT.

This clonotype was seen ten or more times. This chain links TRBV7-2 with TRBJ2-2, with TRBD2 matching 12 bases. The CDR3 runs 15 residues. CDR1 is SGHTA, CDR2 FQGNSA, per germline. V shed 7 bases, J shed 4 bases, and the junction held 4 bases outside the gene matches. CDR3 nucleotide sequence: TGTGCCAGCACCCCTAGCGGGGGGGCCACCGGGGAGCTGTTTTTT. This sequence encodes CASTPSGGATGELFF.

This clonotype was seen a handful of times. This clone may be a read error of a much larger clone one base away. This is likely a read error, given that the CDR3 carries no conserved phenylalanine or tryptophan at its end. This chain links TRBV7-9 with TRBJ1-6; no firm D call. V was trimmed by 2 bases and J by 10 bases, leaving 9 bases between them. The CDR3 has 13 amino acids. Germline CDR1 reads SEHNR; CDR2 reads FQNEAQ (reference sequence). As DNA, the CDR3 is TGTGCCAGCAGCTTACCCCCCGGGTCACCCCTCCACTGT. This sequence encodes CASSLPPGSPLHC.

This clonotype was found many times. The chain uses TRBV4-3 and TRBJ1-2; 8 positions match TRBD1. J lost 4 bases, V lost 2 bases, and 9 bases had no gene match. The CDR3 sequence is 16 residues long. The germline V gene has CDR1 LGHNA and CDR2 YSLEER. CDR3 loop: CASSQQGQGASYGYTF. The DNA of the CDR3 is TGCGCCAGCAGCCAACAAGGGCAGGGGGCGAGCTATGGCTACACCTTC.

Ten or more counts support this clonotype. V gene TRBV7-9 combines with J gene TRBJ2-7, with a possible D match to TRBD2 (7 bases). CDR1 and CDR2 (germline): SEHNR, FQNEAQ (reference sequence). This CDR3 spans 13 amino acids. V gave up 1 base and J gave up 7 bases, with 11 bases separating them. DNA for the CDR3: TGTGCCAGCAGCTTAGAGGGGGGGCGAGAGCAGTACTTC. Its protein is CASSLEGGREQYF.

This clonotype appeared many times. The rearrangement joins TRBV20-1 to TRBJ2-5; TRBD1 might be the D (5 bases). CDR3 size: 12 residues. V gave up 4 bases and J gave up 5 bases, with 11 bases separating them. Looked up from germline, CDR1 is DFQATT and CDR2 is SNEGSKA (reference sequence). Here the CDR3 reads CSATRVSETQYF. The DNA for the CDR3 is TGCAGTGCTACCAGGGTATCTGAGACCCAGTACTTC.

This clonotype was recorded many times. The chain combines TRBV5-1 with TRBJ2-7, with D possibly matching TRBD2 (5 bases). There are 14 residues in the CDR3. Germline values: CDR1 SGHRS, CDR2 YFSETQ. Trimming took 5 bases from V and 1 from J, leaving 13 bases between them. Here the CDR3 DNA reads TGCGCCAGCAGTTCGGGGTCGGGGTCCTACGAGCAGTACTTC. This sequence encodes CASSSGSGSYEQYF.

Ten or more counts support this clonotype. The V and J genes are TRBV6-5 and TRBJ2-7; 8 positions match TRBD1. CDR3 size: 13 residues. Unmatched junction bases numbered 9, after V lost 10 bases and J lost 4 bases. In germline, CDR1 is MNHEY, CDR2 SVGAGI. DNA of the CDR3: TGTGCCACCCACTCAGACAGGGGATACGAGCAGTACTTC. Translation: CATHSDRGYEQYF.

In its sample, this clonotype was seen many times. The rearrangement joins TRBV20-1 to TRBJ2-7; D is unclear. This CDR3 is 12 amino acids long. V was clipped by 2 bases and J by 9 bases, with 14 bases between them. CDR1 DFQATT and CDR2 SNEGSKA come from the germline V gene (reference sequence). The CDR3 DNA reads TGCAGTGCTAGAAAGTTTGGGTTCAGGCAGTACTTC. This gives the protein CSARKFGFRQYF.

The table lists this clonotype with a few counts. It may be a read error: a sequence one base away is much more abundant. V gene TRBV5-1 combines with J gene TRBJ1-2, with D unresolved. The CDR3 extends over 14 amino acids. The V end lost 0 bases, the J end lost 7 bases, and 13 bases lay between the germline ends. CDR1 SGHRS and CDR2 YFSETQ come from the germline V gene. The CDR3 region has the DNA TGCGCCAGCAGCTTGGAAAAGGGAGGGCGTGGCTACACCTTC. Translated: CASSLEKGGRGYTF. Looking up the rest from reference TRBV5-1 and TRBJ1-2 gives the full variable domain: KAGVTQTPRYLIKTRGQQVTLSCSPISGHRSVSWYQQTPGQGLQFLFEYFSETQRNKGNFPGRFSGRQFSNSRSEMNVSTLELGDSALYLCASSLEKGGRGYTFGSGTRLTVV.

This clonotype was detected many times. The chain recombines TRBV6-6 with TRBJ1-1; tentative D call: TRBD1 (5 bases). Trimming took off 6 bases at V and 1 base at J, with 12 bases between the two ends. CDR1 and CDR2 (germline): MNHNY, SVGAGI (reference sequence). The CDR3 totals 14 residues. The CDR3 spells CASREGLGNTEAFF. In DNA form, the CDR3 reads TGTGCCAGCAGGGAGGGGTTAGGGAACACTGAAGCTTTCTTT.

This clonotype came up many times. This chain uses TRBV4-3 with TRBJ1-6; D is unresolved. CDR1 LGHNA and CDR2 YSLEER come from the germline V gene. CDR3 length: 14 amino acids. Trimming took 4 bases from V and 7 from J, leaving 11 bases between them. CDR3 DNA sequence: TGCGCCAGCAGCCGACTCACAGCCAATTCACCCCTCCACTTT. Translation gives CASSRLTANSPLHF.

This clonotype came up many times. The chain combines TRBV5-1 with TRBJ2-1; 10 positions match TRBD2. The germline gives CDR1 SGHRS, CDR2 YFSETQ. The length of the CDR3 is 16 residues. V shed 1 base and J 10 bases; nucleotides not matched to a gene: 11. The CDR3 DNA reads as TGCGCCAGCAGCTTGTCGGTAGCGGGGGGCCATACGGAGCAGTTCTTC. This sequence encodes CASSLSVAGGHTEQFF.

This clonotype came up many times. This CDR3 is CASSSGGLGTDTQYF. The DNA for the CDR3 is TGTGCCAGCAGCTCAGGGGGGCTGGGCACAGATACGCAGTATTTT. The chain combines TRBV13 with TRBJ2-3; TRBD1 is a possible D gene (7 bases). Germline CDR1 and CDR2: PRHDT and FYEKMQ (reference sequence). This CDR3 is 15 amino acids long. Deletions cut 4 bases from V and 1 base from J, with 12 bases between.

This clonotype has at least ten counts. This chain connects TRBV7-6 to TRBJ2-7; TRBD1 aligns across 11 bases. The germline V gene encodes CDR1 SGHVS and CDR2 FNYEAQ. V was pared by 5 bases and J by 7 bases, with 7 bases of the junction left unmatched. The CDR3 covers 14 residues. CDR3 coding DNA: TGTGCCAGCAGCCACGGACAGGGGGCAAGTGAGCAGTACTTC. Protein sequence: CASSHGQGASEQYF.

This clonotype occurred many times. The rearrangement joins TRBV5-1 to TRBJ1-6; 7 positions agree with TRBD1. J lost 7 bases, V lost 4 bases, and 5 bases had no gene match. This CDR3 spans 14 amino acids. The germline CDR1 and CDR2 sequences are SGHRS and YFSETQ. The CDR3 here is CASSRQGGNSPLHF. The CDR3 DNA sequence: TGCGCCAGCAGCCGACAGGGAGGGAATTCACCCCTCCACTTT.

This clonotype was observed many times. This rearrangement joins TRBV18 to TRBJ1-5, with 8 bases that match TRBD1. This CDR3 has 14 residues. The V and J ends lost 4 bases and 6 bases, in that order; junction bases with no gene match: 5. Germline loops: CDR1 KGHSH, CDR2 LQKENI. CDR3 DNA: TGTGCCAGCTCACAAGACAGGGGCGGTCAGCCCCAGCATTTT. Protein sequence: CASSQDRGGQPQHF.

The table lists this clonotype with a few counts. The chain employs TRBV20-1 and TRBJ1-4, with D maybe TRBD1 (5 bases). The ends were cut back, 0 bases at V and 10 bases at J, with 18 bases in the middle. This CDR3 comprises 15 residues. Germline lookup yields CDR1 DFQATT and CDR2 SNEGSKA (reference sequence). CDR3 residues: CSARDNTRTWRKLFF. The CDR3 nucleotides are TGCAGTGCTAGAGATAACACGAGGACATGGCGAAAACTGTTTTTT.

This clonotype was seen ten or more times. V and J are TRBV5-5 and TRBJ1-5; weak D call: TRBD1 (5 bases). The germline V gene encodes CDR1 SGHKS and CDR2 YYEKEE (reference sequence). V was cut by 0 bases and J by 6 bases, with 13 bases left in between. This CDR3 contains 15 residues. The CDR3 bases are TGTGCCAGCAGCTTGGCAACATCGAGGGGTCAGCCCCAGCATTTT. Its translation: CASSLATSRGQPQHF.

This clonotype was counted at least ten times. V is TRBV28 and J is TRBJ2-3, with 12 bases aligning to TRBD2. V was pared by 3 bases and J by 7 bases, with 8 bases of the junction left unmatched. The CDR3 consists of 16 residues. Germline V gene data show CDR1 as MDHEN and CDR2 as SYDVKM. This CDR3 reads CASSFGLAGGLNTQYF. The DNA for the CDR3 is TGTGCCAGCAGTTTTGGCCTAGCGGGGGGGCTGAATACGCAGTATTTT.

This clonotype was seen many times. The CDR3 loop is CASSLIPRVEQFF. The DNA for the CDR3 is TGCGCCAGCAGCTTAATCCCGAGGGTTGAGCAGTTCTTC. V gene TRBV5-1 combines with J gene TRBJ2-1; tentative D call: TRBD2 (5 bases). The CDR3 sequence is 13 residues long. Deletions cut 2 bases from V and 9 bases from J, with 12 bases between. Looked up from germline, CDR1 is SGHRS and CDR2 is YFSETQ.